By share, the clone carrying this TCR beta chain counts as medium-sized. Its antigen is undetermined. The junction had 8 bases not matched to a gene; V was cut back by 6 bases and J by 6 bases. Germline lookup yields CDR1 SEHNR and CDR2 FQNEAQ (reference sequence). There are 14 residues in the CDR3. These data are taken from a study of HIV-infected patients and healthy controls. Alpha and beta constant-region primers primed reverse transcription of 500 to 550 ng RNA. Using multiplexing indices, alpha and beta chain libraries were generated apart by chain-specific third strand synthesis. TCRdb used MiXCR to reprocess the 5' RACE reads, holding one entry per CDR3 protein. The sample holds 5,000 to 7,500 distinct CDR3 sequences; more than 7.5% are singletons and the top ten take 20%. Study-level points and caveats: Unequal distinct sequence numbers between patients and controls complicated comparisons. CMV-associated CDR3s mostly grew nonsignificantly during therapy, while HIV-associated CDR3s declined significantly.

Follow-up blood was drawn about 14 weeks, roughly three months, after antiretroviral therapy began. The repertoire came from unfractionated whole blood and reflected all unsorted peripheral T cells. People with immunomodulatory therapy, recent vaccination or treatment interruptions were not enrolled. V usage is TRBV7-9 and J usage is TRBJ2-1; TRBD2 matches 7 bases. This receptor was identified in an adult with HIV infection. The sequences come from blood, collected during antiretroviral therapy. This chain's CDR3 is CASSLKSGGNEQFF. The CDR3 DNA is TGTGCCAGCAGTCTTAAGTCGGGGGGCAATGAGCAGTTCTTC.